These 32 T cell receptor beta chains were sequenced from one sample in a study of blood T cell repertoires in COVID-19. Method: immunoSEQ multiplex PCR; TCRdb's copy keeps in-frame clones and lacks some. The repertoire consists of over 90,000 clones, with approximately 80% occurring once and the leading ten covering 9.8%. The sequenced material came from peripheral blood. The origin of the receptors is a man between 60 and 75 years old with active or convalescent COVID-19.

V is TRBV5-1 and J is TRBJ2-5, with 8 bases fitting TRBD1. Trimming cost V 4 bases and J 4 bases; bases outside gene matches: 9. The CDR3 length is 15 residues. Looked up from germline, CDR1 is SGHRS and CDR2 is YFSETQ. Written as DNA, the CDR3 is TGCGCCAGCAGCAGAGGCAGGGGGCAGGGAGAGACCCAGTACTTC. Its protein is CASSRGRGQGETQYF.

V is TRBV6-5 and J is TRBJ2-1, with 8 bases that match TRBD2. Germline values: CDR1 MNHEY, CDR2 SVGAGI. V trimming: 0 bases; J trimming: 7 bases; junction bases outside the gene matches: 8. There are 16 residues in the CDR3. The DNA of the CDR3 is TGTGCCAGCAGTTACTCGATAGTACGGGAGGGGAATGAGCAGTTCTTC. Its protein product is CASSYSIVREGNEQFF.

This sequence joins TRBV19 and TRBJ1-4, with TRBD1 matching over 9 bases. Germline assignment: CDR1 LNHDA and CDR2 SQIVND (reference sequence). There are 15 residues in the CDR3. Trimming removed 5 bases from V and 6 bases from J; junction bases left unmatched: 7. CDR3 bases: TGTGCCAGTAGTGATCGGGACAGGGATTATGAAAAACTGTTTTTT. Its protein product is CASSDRDRDYEKLFF.

V usage is TRBV5-6 and J usage is TRBJ2-5, with TRBD2 matching over 11 bases. Germline V lookup: CDR1 SGHDT, CDR2 YYEEEE. The junction had 3 bases not matched to a gene; V was cut back by 1 base and J by 7 bases. The CDR3 contains 14 residues. This CDR3 is CASSLIAGGGTQYF. The CDR3, as DNA: TGTGCCAGCAGCTTGATAGCGGGAGGGGGGACCCAGTACTTC.

The V and J genes are TRBV2 and TRBJ2-1, with TRBD2 identical over 10 bases. CDR3 size: 14 residues. Germline CDR1 SNHLY, CDR2 FYNNEI. After removal of 6 bases from V and 6 bases from J, the junction contained 5 bases not matched to a gene. CDR3 nucleotides: TGTGCCAGCAGGCCCTCTAGCGGGAGCAATGAGCAGTTCTTC. This gives the protein CASRPSSGSNEQFF.

V and J are TRBV10-1 and TRBJ2-2; TRBD1 aligns across 8 bases. The CDR3 extends over 13 amino acids. The V and J ends lost 8 bases and 6 bases, in that order; junction bases with no gene match: 5. Germline-derived CDR1 and CDR2 are WNHNN and SYGVQD (reference sequence). CDR3 protein: CASRPGQAGELFF. The CDR3 DNA reads as TGCGCCAGCCGACCGGGACAGGCCGGGGAGCTGTTTTTT.

The sample holds one count of this clone. The V call is TRBV18, the J call TRBJ2-3, with 10 bases lining up with TRBD1. The junction had 9 bases not matched to a gene; V was cut back by 3 bases and J by 3 bases. This CDR3 region has 17 residues. Germline assignment: CDR1 KGHSH and CDR2 LQKENI. The CDR3 DNA is TGTGCCAGCTCACCTCGACAGGGGGCATATAGGACAGATACGCAGTATTTT. Residues: CASSPRQGAYRTDTQYF. Supplemented by reference TRBV18 and TRBJ2-3, the full variable domain reads NAGVMQNPRHLVRRRGQEARLRCSPMKGHSHVYWYRQLPEEGLKFMVYLQKENIIDESGMPKERFSAEFPKEGPSILRIQQVVRGDSAAYFCASSPRQGAYRTDTQYFGPGTRLTVL.

This chain links TRBV19 with TRBJ1-2; perhaps TRBD1 as D (6 bases). Between the trimmed V and J ends, which lost 2 bases and 6 bases, there was a span of 13 bases. CDR3 length: 14 residues. In germline, CDR1 is LNHDA, CDR2 SQIVND (reference sequence). In DNA form, the CDR3 reads TGTGCCAGTAGTATAAGCCTAGGGGGGGATGGCTACACCTTC. Amino acids: CASSISLGGDGYTF. The full variable domain, rest sourced from reference TRBV19 and TRBJ1-2, is DGGITQSPKYLFRKEGQNVTLSCEQNLNHDAMYWYRQDPGQGLRLIYYSQIVNDFQKGDIAEGYSVSREKKESFPLTVTSAQKNPTAFYLCASSISLGGDGYTFGSGTRLTVV.

The chain carries TRBV25-1 and TRBJ1-6; D possibly corresponds to TRBD1 (6 bases). The CDR3 has 15 residues. The germline gives CDR1 MGHDK, CDR2 SYGVNS. Trimming pared 8 bases from V and 8 bases from J, leaving 19 bases between. The CDR3 DNA sequence: TGTGCCAGCCGGATGAGGACAGCCCCGCATTCACCCCTCCACTTT. Residues: CASRMRTAPHSPLHF.

V and J are TRBV11-2 and TRBJ1-1; D is unclear. The V gene's germline CDR1 is SGHAT and CDR2 FQNNGV. Trimming stripped 1 base from V and 6 bases from J, with 6 bases between. The CDR3 loop spans 12 amino acids. The CDR3, as DNA: TGTGCCAGCAGCTTAGGGGCAGCTGAAGCTTTCTTT. Translating gives CASSLGAAEAFF.

V and J are TRBV29-1 and TRBJ2-1; maybe TRBD1 (5 bases). Germline loops: CDR1 SQVTM, CDR2 ANQGSEA. Trimming cost V 0 bases and J 4 bases, with 19 bases left between them. The CDR3 contains 17 residues. The DNA of the CDR3 is TGCAGCGTTGAAGATTTAACAGGACAAATAAATTACAATGAGCAGTTCTTC. Translation gives CSVEDLTGQINYNEQFF.

V and J are TRBV6-2 or TRBV6-3 and TRBJ2-2; D not resolved. This CDR3 spans 12 amino acids. Per germline, CDR1 MNHEY and CDR2 SVGEGT. The V gene lost 2 bases and the J gene lost 5 bases, with 3 bases spanning the gap. DNA of the CDR3: TGTGCCAGCAGTTACCCGACCGGGGAGCTGTTTTTT. Translating it yields CASSYPTGELFF.

The V call is TRBV28, the J call TRBJ2-3; 7 bases are shared with TRBD2. This CDR3 is built from 16 residues. V lost 4 bases to trimming and J lost 5 bases; unmatched junction nucleotides: 12. Per the germline V gene, CDR1 is MDHEN and CDR2 is SYDVKM. For the CDR3, the DNA is TGTGCCAGCAGTTCCACCCGGGGGGACGTAGGAGATACGCAGTATTTT. It yields the protein CASSSTRGDVGDTQYF.

This chain joins TRBV2 and TRBJ2-1, with D hard to call. The germline V gene has CDR1 SNHLY and CDR2 FYNNEI. CDR3 length: 11 amino acids. V was pared by 5 bases and J by 4 bases, with 3 bases between. This chain's CDR3 is CASSQYNEQFF. CDR3 DNA sequence: TGTGCCAGCAGTCAATACAATGAGCAGTTCTTC.

The chain has TRBV2 and TRBJ1-2; a weak D match, TRBD1 (6 bases). Trimming took 6 bases from V and 0 from J, leaving 8 bases between them. Per germline, CDR1 SNHLY and CDR2 FYNNEI. The CDR3 runs to 13 residues. CDR3 sequence (DNA): TGTGCCAGCAGCCAGGGGACTAACTATGGCTACACCTTC. Its protein is CASSQGTNYGYTF.

This rearrangement joins TRBV5-1 to TRBJ2-5, with 10 bases matching TRBD1. V gave up 2 bases and J gave up 4 bases; unmatched junction bases: 5. The CDR3 has 15 residues. CDR1 is SGHRS and CDR2 is YFSETQ in the germline V gene. The CDR3, as DNA: TGCGCCAGCAGCTTAGACAGGGGGCAGGTAGAGACCCAGTACTTC. Protein product: CASSLDRGQVETQYF. Together with reference TRBV5-1 and TRBJ2-5, the CDR3 gives the full variable domain: KAGVTQTPRYLIKTRGQQVTLSCSPISGHRSVSWYQQTPGQGLQFLFEYFSETQRNKGNFPGRFSGRQFSNSRSEMNVSTLELGDSALYLCASSLDRGQVETQYFGPGTRLLVL.

V is TRBV6-6 and J is TRBJ2-7, with 12 bases identical to TRBD1. V lost 5 bases and J lost 6; bases outside the gene matches: 5. The germline V gene encodes CDR1 MNHNY and CDR2 SVGAGI (reference sequence). The CDR3 length is 14 residues. CDR3 DNA: TGTGCCAGCAGTCACGGGACAGGGGGCGGCGAGCAGTACGTC. This translates into CASSHGTGGGEQYV.

The chain combines TRBV27 with TRBJ1-1; possible D gene TRBD1, 6 bases. V lost 2 bases to trimming and J lost 1 base, with 11 bases between them. This CDR3 is built from 15 residues. Germline-derived CDR1 and CDR2 are MNHEY and SMNVEV (reference sequence). The CDR3 is CASSLTPQGNTEAFF. CDR3 nucleotide sequence: TGTGCCAGCAGTTTAACCCCACAGGGGAACACTGAAGCTTTCTTT.

This sequence joins TRBV19 and TRBJ1-2; 10 positions agree with TRBD1. The CDR3 is 14 residues long. V dropped 9 bases and J dropped 5; count of bases not matched to a gene: 9. Germline V gives CDR1 LNHDA, CDR2 SQIVND (reference sequence). The DNA for the CDR3 is TGTGCCAGCTCCCGGGACAGGGGTCCATATGGCTACACCTTC. Amino acids: CASSRDRGPYGYTF.

The chain combines TRBV19 with TRBJ2-7, with 9 bases lining up with TRBD1. The trim removed 4 bases at V and 4 bases at J, leaving 11 bases unmatched. Germline lookup yields CDR1 LNHDA and CDR2 SQIVND (reference sequence). The CDR3 runs to 16 residues. The DNA for the CDR3 is TGTGCCAGTAGTACTTCTCTCCGGACAGGGGTGTACGAGCAGTACGTC. Its translation is CASSTSLRTGVYEQYV.

The CDR3 coding sequence is TGTGCCAGCAGTGAAAATCTCGACAGGGGGTACGAGCAGTACGTC. It yields the protein CASSENLDRGYEQYV. V is TRBV2 and J is TRBJ2-7; TRBD1 agrees at 9 bases. The CDR3 is made up of 15 amino acids. Germline CDR1 SNHLY, CDR2 FYNNEI. The J segment lost 4 bases and the V segment lost 2 bases, leaving 6 bases of the junction unmatched.

This clone was recorded once. V usage is TRBV28 and J usage is TRBJ1-1; maybe TRBD1 (5 bases). V lost 2 bases to trimming and J lost 4 bases, with 11 bases between them. The CDR3 is 14 amino acids. Germline V CDR1 and CDR2: MDHEN, SYDVKM. The CDR3 region is CASSLPGSSTEAFF. The CDR3 DNA sequence: TGTGCCAGCAGTTTACCAGGGTCGAGCACTGAAGCTTTCTTT.

The chain couples TRBV7-2 to TRBJ2-7, with D maybe TRBD1 (5 bases). The germline V and J ends were trimmed by 5 bases and 2 bases, with 13 bases remaining between them. Germline V gene sequence: CDR1 SGHTA, CDR2 FQGNSA. The length of the CDR3 is 14 residues. The CDR3 DNA reads TGTGCCAGCAGCCTCCGACAGCAAGCCTACGAGCAGTACGTC. It codes for CASSLRQQAYEQYV.

This chain links TRBV27 with TRBJ2-7; 10 positions agree with TRBD2. The germline V gene encodes CDR1 MNHEY and CDR2 SMNVEV (reference sequence). This CDR3 spans 14 amino acids. The V and J ends lost 3 bases and 5 bases, in that order; junction bases with no gene match: 4. The CDR3 DNA reads as TGTGCCAGCAGTTTCCTAGCGGGAGTAAACGAGCAGTACTTC. Its translation: CASSFLAGVNEQYF.

This clone appeared a few times. The chain uses TRBV18 and TRBJ1-5; a weak D match, TRBD1 (5 bases). Between the trimmed V and J ends, which lost 4 bases and 4 bases, there was a span of 8 bases. The CDR3 consists of 13 residues. Germline CDR1 and CDR2: KGHSH and LQKENI. CDR3 sequence: CASSLDRNQPQHF. In nucleotides, the CDR3 is TGTGCCAGCTCACTAGACAGAAATCAGCCCCAGCATTTT.

This chain connects TRBV7-2 to TRBJ2-5; 12 positions match TRBD2. CDR1 and CDR2 from the germline V gene are SGHTA and FQGNSA. V dropped 1 base and J dropped 4; count of bases not matched to a gene: 4. The CDR3 totals 16 residues. CDR3 sequence: CASSLGPTSGRETQYF. The CDR3 nucleotides are TGTGCCAGCAGCTTAGGCCCGACTAGCGGGAGAGAGACCCAGTACTTC.

This clone was found a few times. At one boundary the junction diverges from the germline segment, which might be a read error. This rearrangement joins TRBV6-5 to TRBJ1-3, with D tentatively TRBD1 (5 bases). From germline, CDR1 is MNHEY and CDR2 SVGAGI. The CDR3 spans 13 residues. CDR3 in DNA: TGTGCCAGCAGTTACTCCTTCGAAGGACCAGGGAATTTT. Translation: CASSYSFEGPGNF.

The V call is TRBV6-6, the J call TRBJ2-7; 8 bases align to TRBD2. The V gene's germline CDR1 is MNHNY and CDR2 SVGAGI (reference sequence). This CDR3 contains 13 residues. The V and J ends lost 4 bases and 3 bases, in that order; junction bases with no gene match: 2. In nucleotides, the CDR3 is TGTGCCAGCAGTTCGCTAGCGGGCTACGAGCAGTACGTC. It translates to CASSSLAGYEQYV.

The chain combines TRBV9 with TRBJ1-3; 9 bases line up with TRBD1. The CDR3 loop spans 16 amino acids. CDR1 is SGDLS, CDR2 YYNGEE, per germline. Losses at the gene ends were 3 bases for V and 2 bases for J; bases not matched to a gene: 6. Here the CDR3 reads CASSAGDRAAGNTIYF. CDR3 nucleotides: TGTGCCAGCAGCGCAGGGGACAGGGCGGCTGGAAACACCATATATTTT.

The chain couples TRBV5-6 to TRBJ1-1; 10 bases fit TRBD1. Germline V gives CDR1 SGHDT, CDR2 YYEEEE. Unmatched junction bases numbered 11, after V lost 4 bases and J lost 5 bases. The CDR3 contains 16 residues. The CDR3 is CASSLGTGVLGTEAFF. CDR3 in DNA: TGTGCCAGCAGCCTGGGGACAGGGGTCTTGGGGACTGAAGCTTTCTTT.

The V and J genes are TRBV28 and TRBJ2-3, with TRBD2 matching over 8 bases. Trimming at V came to 8 bases and at J to 0 bases, leaving 4 bases not matched to a gene. CDR1 is MDHEN, CDR2 SYDVKM, per germline. CDR3 length: 14 residues. As DNA, the CDR3 is TGTGCCAGCGATAGCGGGGTTAGCACAGATACGCAGTATTTT. Its protein is CASDSGVSTDTQYF.

The chain joins TRBV28 to TRBJ2-7; 9 bases are a match to TRBD2. CDR3 length: 16 residues. CDR1 is MDHEN and CDR2 is SYDVKM in the germline V gene. Losses at the gene ends were 3 bases for V and 2 bases for J; bases not matched to a gene: 8. Here the CDR3 reads CASSFALAGLTYEQYF. The CDR3 DNA reads TGTGCCAGCAGTTTTGCGCTAGCGGGACTCACCTACGAGCAGTACTTC.